The rows below give T cell receptor beta chains drawn from one sample of a study of T cells in Graves' hyperthyroidism and ophthalmopathy. TCRdb itself ran the multiplex PCR reads through MiXCR, one entry per CDR3 protein. The sample includes under 350,000 distinct CDR3 sequences, about 25% seen only once; the top ten take 20% to 30%. The sequenced material came from blood. The source of these receptors is a man aged 35-49 years with Graves' hyperthyroidism that later progressed to Graves' ophthalmopathy. The CDR3 runs from the conserved cysteine through the conserved F or W. A D gene is named only where the DNA matches it firmly. Expanded clones are given a class, and other clones once, few, many or no size at all.

D gene,clone size,CDR3 length,J gene,V gene,CDR3 protein,CDR3 DNA
TRBD1,many,15,TRBJ1-1,TRBV19,CASSGPGQGSVEAFF,TGTGCCAGTAGTGGACCGGGACAGGGGAGTGTTGAAGCTTTCTTT
.,once,14,TRBJ1-5,TRBV27,CASSSWDKDGPQHF,TGTGCCAGCAGTTCCTGGGACAAGGATGGGCCCCAGCATTTT
TRBD1,many,16,TRBJ1-1,TRBV9,CASSVSRDREETEAFF,TGTGCCAGCAGCGTATCCCGGGACAGAGAGGAGACTGAAGCTTTCTTT
TRBD2,.,17,TRBJ2-5,TRBV6-1,CASSKGLAGRPKETQYF,TGTGCCAGCAGTAAGGGACTAGCGGGACGACCGAAAGAGACCCAGTACTTC
.,few,17,TRBJ2-2,TRBV27,CASRLLGGSLNTGELFF,TGTGCCAGCAGACTCCTAGGGGGTTCCCTTAACACCGGGGAGCTGTTTTTT
.,.,15,TRBJ2-7,TRBV7-2,CASSSPLGDPGMQYF,TGTGCCAGCAGCTCACCACTCGGGGACCCAGGGATGCAGTACTTC
.,many,15,TRBJ1-2,TRBV27,CASRYLRDGTGGYTF,TGTGCCAGCAGATACCTCCGGGACGGGACCGGTGGCTACACCTTC
.,many,12,TRBJ2-7,TRBV20-1,CSARGTAYEQYF,TGCAGTGCTAGAGGGACAGCCTACGAGCAGTACTTC
.,many,15,TRBJ2-7,TRBV19,CASSPIREPRNEQYF,TGTGCCAGTAGTCCCATTCGGGAGCCACGTAACGAGCAGTACTTC
TRBD1,many,15,TRBJ1-2,TRBV7-9,CASSLAAGGAYGYTF,TGTGCCAGCAGCTTAGCGGCAGGGGGCGCCTATGGCTACACCTTC
TRBD1,.,14,TRBJ1-1,TRBV12-3/TRBV12-4,CASIRGRGYTEAFF,TGTGCCAGCATCCGGGGCAGGGGGTACACTGAAGCTTTCTTT
TRBD2,many,16,TRBJ2-2,TRBV20-1,CSALTSGSSGTGELFF,TGCAGTGCTCTCACAAGCGGGAGTAGCGGCACCGGGGAGCTGTTTTTT
.,many,12,TRBJ1-2,TRBV20-1,CSARDGVGGYTF,TGCAGTGCTAGGGACGGAGTGGGCGGCTACACCTTC
.,many,13,TRBJ1-1,TRBV29-1,CSVDNGSGTEAFF,TGCAGCGTTGACAATGGGAGTGGGACTGAAGCTTTCTTT
.,many,15,TRBJ2-7,TRBV28,CASTEGQRSSYEQYF,TGTGCCAGCACCGAAGGGCAGCGGAGCTCCTACGAGCAGTACTTC
TRBD1,many,16,TRBJ1-2,TRBV4-1,CASSQDLRQGGDGYTF,TGCGCCAGCAGCCAAGATCTACGACAGGGAGGCGATGGCTACACCTTC
TRBD1,many,12,TRBJ1-1,TRBV29-1,CSADREDTEAFF,TGCAGTGCTGACAGGGAGGACACTGAAGCTTTCTTT
TRBD2,.,15,TRBJ2-7,TRBV7-2,CASRQGLAGAYEQYF,TGTGCCAGCAGGCAGGGACTAGCGGGAGCCTACGAGCAGTACTTC
.,many,12,TRBJ1-2,TRBV28,CASSPTEEGYTF,TGTGCCAGCAGCCCAACCGAGGAGGGCTACACCTTC
TRBD1,.,13,TRBJ2-4,TRBV6-2/TRBV6-3,CASSDRARDIQYF,TGTGCCAGCAGCGACAGGGCGAGGGACATTCAGTACTTC
.,many,16,TRBJ1-2,TRBV19,CASSSSWDVGSYGYTF,TGTGCCAGTAGTTCCTCCTGGGACGTGGGGAGCTATGGCTACACCTTC
.,many,14,TRBJ1-1,TRBV19,CASGANSGNTEAFF,TGTGCCAGTGGCGCGAACTCAGGGAACACTGAAGCTTTCTTT
TRBD2,many,17,TRBJ2-3,TRBV6-2/TRBV6-3,CASSYSGAGGSTDTQYF,TGTGCCAGCAGTTACTCGGGAGCGGGAGGGAGCACAGATACGCAGTATTTT
TRBD1,many,18,TRBJ1-1,TRBV4-1,CASSQADRGGGSYTEAFF,TGCGCCAGCAGCCAAGCAGACAGGGGGGGAGGTTCGTACACTGAAGCTTTCTTT
TRBD1,many,12,TRBJ1-1,TRBV20-1,CSARTGVSEAFF,TGCAGTGCTAGAACAGGGGTCTCTGAAGCTTTCTTT
.,many,16,TRBJ2-3,TRBV2,CASSEGWASEADTQYF,TGTGCCAGCAGTGAAGGGTGGGCTAGCGAAGCAGATACGCAGTATTTT
.,.,11,TRBJ1-5,TRBV27,CASTPNQPQHF,TGTGCCAGCACCCCTAATCAGCCCCAGCATTTT
.,few,11,TRBJ2-7,TRBV6-1,CASSELTEQYF,TGTGCCAGCAGTGAATTAACAGAGCAGTACTTC
TRBD1,.,16,TRBJ2-5,TRBV27,CASSLTPWDRQETQYF,TGTGCCAGCAGTTTAACGCCGTGGGACAGGCAAGAGACCCAGTACTTC